This T cell receptor beta chain was profiled in a study of cytomegalovirus exposure and HLA in healthy donors. Study-level background: Most genotyped donors, 81% of 300 to 400, had Caucasian-associated genetic ancestry.

The CDR3 runs to 12 residues. Germline lookup yields CDR1 MDHEN and CDR2 SYDVKM. V was trimmed by 5 bases and J by 16 bases, leaving 18 bases between them. PCR primers comprised 60 Vbeta and 13 Jbeta primers. TCRdb keeps only in-frame clones here, not all; method: immunoSEQ multiplex PCR. Here the sample spans over 130,000 clones, 80% being singletons. Concerning this clone: Its antigen is still unknown.

General study findings and limits: Researchers counted around 180 TCR beta chains as cytomegalovirus-associated.

The chain carries TRBV28 and TRBJ2-1; weak D call: TRBD2 (6 bases). The receptor was isolated from a man in his fifties in good health and CMV-seronegative. The sequencing sample was made of PBMCs. The DNA of the CDR3 is TGTGCCAGCAGTCCCCGGGGGTACATGAGATTCTTC. Protein product: CASSPRGYMRFF.